This T cell receptor (beta chain) was sequenced for a study of blood T cell repertoires in COVID-19. Study-wide context: Acute and convalescent COVID-19 specimens originated in the United States, Italy and Spain. PBMCs, B-cell-depleted T cells, or T cells provided the cDNA or gDNA that made up the material.

Methods used by the authors: Scientists estimated how many nucleated cells there were by amplifying reference gene primers. TCRdb keeps only in-frame clones here, not all; method: immunoSEQ multiplex PCR. From that table come the V and J calls and clone size; the DNA was used to work out D and trimming. The repertoire holds about 190,000 clones, 88% seen once, with less than 1.5% in the top ten. V was clipped by 3 bases and J by 7 bases, with 13 bases between them. Germline V gene sequence: CDR1 LGHNA, CDR2 YNFKEQ. This CDR3 is built from 14 residues. The sequence derives from a man aged 25 to 40 with acute or convalescent COVID-19. The sample was peripheral blood. The J gene is TRBJ1-5, the V gene TRBV4-2; possible D gene TRBD1, 6 bases. CDR3 sequence: CASSQSVGGQPQHF. The CDR3 DNA reads as TGTGCCAGCAGCCAGAGCGTTGGGGGCCAGCCCCAGCATTTT.